The clone carrying this T cell receptor (beta chain) appeared a few times. The junction does not match germline at one end; this may be a read error. TCRdb fed the 5' RACE reads into MiXCR, producing one record per CDR3 protein. The data show roughly 68,000 distinct CDR3 sequences, over 5% seen once. This record belongs to a study of CD8 T cells in ankylosing spondylitis. The length of the CDR3 is 14 residues. CDR1 and CDR2 from the germline V gene are MDHEN and SYDVKM. The material sequenced was synovial fluid, either unsorted or a sorted T cell fraction (not recorded which). The chain has TRBV28 and TRBJ2-7; D may be TRBD1 (5 bases). The sequence was collected from a male donor with ankylosing spondylitis. As DNA, the CDR3 is TGTGCCAGCATTTTAAGTGCAGGGCGGAACGAGCAGTACTTC. Translated: CASILSAGRNEQYF.